This is a list of T cell receptor beta chains from one sample in a study of T cells after posttransplantation cyclophosphamide. The repertoire was sequenced with immunoSEQ multiplex PCR; TCRdb's copy has only in-frame clones and lacks some. Seen here are tens of thousands of clones, about nine tenths observed once, and the top ten hold under 3.5%. The source material was PBMCs. The receptors shown here come from a man aged 45-65 years. The CDR3 runs from the conserved cysteine through the conserved F or W. A D gene is named only where the DNA matches it firmly. Clone size appears in some rows only: once, few, many, or a class for an expanded clone.

j_call: TRBJ2-3
d_call: NA
clone_size: NA
v_call: TRBV29-1
cdr3_nt: TGCAGCGGGAATAGCTTATCCGATACGCAGTATTTT
cdr3_aa: CSGNSLSDTQYF

j_call: TRBJ2-5
d_call: TRBD2
clone_size: NA
v_call: TRBV7-4
cdr3_nt: TGTGCCCTGGGACTAGCGGGACCGAGGGGAGAGACCCAGTACTTC
cdr3_aa: CALGLAGPRGETQYF

j_call: TRBJ2-7
d_call: TRBD2
clone_size: NA
v_call: TRBV28
cdr3_nt: TGTGCCAGCAGTTTAGGGGAGCGGGGTCTCGACGAGCAGTACTTC
cdr3_aa: CASSLGERGLDEQYF

j_call: TRBJ1-5
d_call: NA
clone_size: NA
v_call: TRBV18
cdr3_nt: TGTGCCAGCCGCTCGGACCAGGGAGGACAGCCCCAGCATTTT
cdr3_aa: CASRSDQGGQPQHF

j_call: TRBJ1-4
d_call: NA
clone_size: NA
v_call: TRBV5-6
cdr3_nt: TGTGCCAGCAGCTTTAGGGGAGGGGCGGATGAAAAACTGTTTTTT
cdr3_aa: CASSFRGGADEKLFF

j_call: TRBJ2-1
d_call: NA
clone_size: NA
v_call: TRBV18
cdr3_nt: TGTGCCAGCTCACCCACAGGCGGGGACAATGAGCAGTTCTTC
cdr3_aa: CASSPTGGDNEQFF

j_call: TRBJ2-5
d_call: NA
clone_size: NA
v_call: TRBV2
cdr3_nt: TGTGCCAGCAGGTCCGCGGGCCGGGGGTCCCACTTC
cdr3_aa: CASRSAGRGSHF

j_call: TRBJ1-2
d_call: TRBD1
clone_size: NA
v_call: TRBV6-4
cdr3_nt: TGTGCCAGCAGTGAATTCAGGGGGCGCGGCTATGGCTACACCTTC
cdr3_aa: CASSEFRGRGYGYTF

j_call: TRBJ2-3
d_call: TRBD1
clone_size: once
v_call: TRBV28
cdr3_nt: TGTGCCAGCAGACCCCCGACAGGGGGAAGCACAGATACGCAGTATTTT
cdr3_aa: CASRPPTGGSTDTQYF

j_call: TRBJ2-1
d_call: TRBD2
clone_size: NA
v_call: TRBV5-8
cdr3_nt: TGTGCCAGCAGTAGGCGGGAGTTGAATGAGCAGTTCTTC
cdr3_aa: CASSRRELNEQFF